Sequencing of this T cell receptor beta chain was carried out in a study of blood T cells in healthy people across ages. A second PCR, run for roughly 7 to 11 cycles, used a sample-barcoded 5' primer plus a J-beta primer mix. A template-switch adaptor containing 12 random nucleotides labeled each cDNA molecule. TCRdb redid the calling of the 5' RACE reads with MiXCR, one entry per CDR3 protein. This sample carries around 800,000 distinct CDR3 sequences, about 26% of them seen once, and the ten largest clones take about 3%. Germline V gene sequence: CDR1 SGHRS, CDR2 YFSETQ. V was clipped by 2 bases and J by 2 bases; unmatched bases: 5. The CDR3 contains 15 residues. The same data also contributed to another study, on T cells of mothers and their children. From that report: Relative to unrelated pairs, biologically related mother-child dyads exhibited marginally greater, non-significant overlap.

The origin of this receptor is a boy between 10 and 17 years old in good health. V gene TRBV5-1 combines with J gene TRBJ2-5, with 8 bases matching TRBD2. The sample was blood. DNA of the CDR3: TGCGCCAGCAGCTTCCGGGGGGGCCCTCAAGAGACCCAGTACTTC. It codes for CASSFRGGPQETQYF. The full variable domain, rest sourced from reference TRBV5-1 and TRBJ2-5, is KAGVTQTPRYLIKTRGQQVTLSCSPISGHRSVSWYQQTPGQGLQFLFEYFSETQRNKGNFPGRFSGRQFSNSRSEMNVSTLELGDSALYLCASSFRGGPQETQYFGPGTRLLVL.